These 20 T cell receptor beta chains share one sample of origin, sequenced in a study of T cell responses to AZD1222 COVID-19 vaccine. The data were produced by immunoSEQ multiplex PCR, yet TCRdb's version contains in-frame clones alone and is incomplete. The sample yields roughly 150,000 clones, roughly 91% seen once. This specimen was peripheral blood, taken 28 days after the second AZD1222 dose. The receptors come from an adult who received the AZD1222 COVID-19 vaccine.

This rearrangement joins TRBV20-1 to TRBJ1-1; D gene unclear. Germline assignment: CDR1 DFQATT and CDR2 SNEGSKA (reference sequence). V lost 6 bases and J lost 6, with 17 bases in between. The CDR3 is made up of 13 amino acids. The CDR3 DNA sequence: TGCAGTGCGAGTTATGGCAGGCCCGCTGAAGCTTTCTTT. The encoded protein is CSASYGRPAEAFF.

The chain is built from TRBV9 and TRBJ2-7, with D tentatively TRBD1 (7 bases). CDR3 length: 14 amino acids. V lost 3 bases and J lost 1, with 11 bases in between. CDR1 is SGDLS and CDR2 is YYNGEE in the germline V gene. The CDR3 protein is CASSASGGSYEQYF. For the CDR3, the DNA is TGTGCCAGCAGCGCCTCAGGGGGGTCCTACGAGCAGTACTTC.

This clone was seen a single time. This chain uses TRBV2 with TRBJ1-6, with TRBD1 matching over 7 bases. J lost 6 bases, V lost 5 bases, and 7 bases had no gene match. The CDR3 is made up of 15 amino acids. The germline V gene encodes CDR1 SNHLY and CDR2 FYNNEI. The CDR3 sequence: CASSPPTGINSPLHF. CDR3 nucleotides: TGTGCCAGCAGTCCACCGACAGGGATTAATTCACCCCTCCACTTT.

J is TRBJ2-5 and V is TRBV7-9; 7 bases map to TRBD2. CDR3 length: 15 residues. Germline-derived CDR1 and CDR2 are SEHNR and FQNEAQ (reference sequence). Trimming cost V 5 bases and J 4 bases; bases outside gene matches: 10. CDR3 bases: TGTGCCAGCAGCGTAAGCGGGGCCGGGAGAGAGACCCAGTACTTC. Translating gives CASSVSGAGRETQYF.

This chain uses TRBV4-2 with TRBJ1-2, with D hard to call. Germline V gives CDR1 LGHNA, CDR2 YNFKEQ. The CDR3 has 12 amino acids. V lost 3 bases and J lost 8, with 10 bases in between. The CDR3 bases are TGTGCCAGCAGCCAGTTCAACAACGGCTACACCTTC. Protein product: CASSQFNNGYTF.

This chain connects TRBV9 to TRBJ2-2; D gene unclear. The CDR3 sequence is 14 residues long. Germline V CDR1 and CDR2: SGDLS, YYNGEE. V lost 1 base to trimming and J lost 0 bases, with 4 bases between them. The CDR3 DNA is TGTGCCAGCAGCGTAATCGCGAACACCGGGGAGCTGTTTTTT. Its protein product is CASSVIANTGELFF.

V and J are TRBV3-1 (or the pseudogene TRBV3-2) and TRBJ1-2; TRBD1 agrees at 7 bases. Trimming at V came to 4 bases and at J to 2 bases, leaving 1 base not matched to a gene. Germline V gene data show CDR1 as LGHDT and CDR2 as YNNKEL (reference sequence). There are 13 residues in the CDR3. The DNA of the CDR3 is TGTGCCAGCAGCCTACAGGGGAACTATGGCTACACCTTC. Translated, it gives CASSLQGNYGYTF.

The chain carries TRBV30 and TRBJ1-6; D gene ambiguous. CDR3 size: 13 residues. The ends were cut back, 5 bases at V and 5 bases at J, with 10 bases in the middle. The germline V gene encodes CDR1 GTSNPN and CDR2 SVGIG (reference sequence). The CDR3 bases are TGTGCCTGGGAAACGGCCGATAATTCACCCCTCCACTTT. It specifies CAWETADNSPLHF. The full variable domain, with the rest looked up from reference TRBV30 and TRBJ1-6, is SQTIHQWPATLVQPVGSPLSLECTVEGTSNPNLYWYRQAAGRGLQLLFYSVGIGQISSEVPQNLSASRPQDRQFILSSKKLLLSDSGFYLCAWETADNSPLHFGNGTRLTVT.

This clone has only one observation. This chain connects TRBV27 to TRBJ1-2; D gene ambiguous. The CDR3 has 13 residues. Germline V gene lookup returns CDR1 MNHEY and CDR2 SMNVEV (reference sequence). V was trimmed by 6 bases and J by 1 base, leaving 9 bases between them. As DNA, the CDR3 is TGTGCCAGCAGCGAACAGCGTAACTATGGCTACACCTTC. This gives the protein CASSEQRNYGYTF.

The rearrangement links TRBV27 to TRBJ2-2, with a possible D match to TRBD1 (6 bases). Germline CDR1 and CDR2: MNHEY and SMNVEV (reference sequence). This CDR3 region has 15 residues. V gave up 6 bases and J gave up 2 bases, with 13 bases separating them. The CDR3 loop is CASSPGVGNTGELFF. The DNA of the CDR3 is TGTGCCAGCAGCCCAGGGGTAGGAAACACCGGGGAGCTGTTTTTT.

This clone was observed a few times. The genes are TRBV7-9 and TRBJ2-1; D possibly corresponds to TRBD2 (5 bases). CDR1 and CDR2 from the germline V gene are SEHNR and FQNEAQ (reference sequence). The CDR3 extends over 13 amino acids. Trimming removed 3 bases at V and 4 bases at J, with 7 bases between. CDR3 DNA sequence: TGTGCCAGCAGCTTCCCGGGGTACAATGAGCAGTTCTTC. It specifies CASSFPGYNEQFF.

V usage is TRBV5-6 and J usage is TRBJ1-5, with 9 bases identical to TRBD1. This CDR3 contains 15 residues. The V gene's germline CDR1 is SGHDT and CDR2 YYEEEE. The junction had 3 bases not matched to a gene; V was cut back by 0 bases and J by 5 bases. The CDR3 sequence is CASSLGTGVDQPQHF. The CDR3 coding sequence is TGTGCCAGCAGCTTGGGGACAGGGGTGGATCAGCCCCAGCATTTT. Drawing the rest from reference TRBV5-6 and TRBJ1-5, the complete variable domain is DAGVTQSPTHLIKTRGQQVTLRCSPKSGHDTVSWYQQALGQGPQFIFQYYEEEERQRGNFPDRFSGHQFPNYSSELNVNALLLGDSALYLCASSLGTGVDQPQHFGDGTRLSIL.

V usage is TRBV6-2 or TRBV6-3 and J usage is TRBJ2-5; the match to TRBD2 covers 16 bases. The CDR3 has 18 residues. The junction had 7 bases not matched to a gene; V was cut back by 2 bases and J by 4 bases. In germline, CDR1 is MNHEY, CDR2 SVGEGT. CDR3 region: CASSYGTSGGDPRETQYF. The CDR3 DNA reads as TGTGCCAGCAGTTACGGGACTAGCGGGGGGGACCCCCGAGAGACCCAGTACTTC.

V gene TRBV7-2 combines with J gene TRBJ1-1, with D possibly matching TRBD1 (6 bases). The V and J ends lost 5 bases and 4 bases respectively, with 14 bases between them. The CDR3 is 14 residues long. Germline V CDR1 and CDR2: SGHTA, FQGNSA. DNA of the CDR3: TGTGCCAGCAGCACACCGGGGGCGAGCACTGAAGCTTTCTTT. Translation: CASSTPGASTEAFF.

In regard to this clone: This specimen includes other DNA sequences encoding the same CDR3. J is TRBJ1-2 and V is TRBV29-1; the match to TRBD1 covers 9 bases. Germline V gene sequence: CDR1 SQVTM, CDR2 ANQGSEA. The CDR3 covers 12 residues. The V segment lost 6 bases and the J segment 2 bases; nucleotides outside the gene matches: 1. This CDR3 is CSVGQGNYGYTF. The CDR3 nucleotides read TGCAGCGTCGGACAGGGGAACTATGGCTACACCTTC.

The chain links TRBV2 to TRBJ2-7; D is undetermined. Per the germline V gene, CDR1 is SNHLY and CDR2 is FYNNEI. CDR3 length: 13 amino acids. The V and J ends lost 4 bases and 2 bases respectively, with 9 bases between them. CDR3 amino acids: CASSVSYTYEQYF. The CDR3 region has the DNA TGTGCCAGCAGTGTCAGCTACACCTACGAGCAGTACTTC. The whole variable domain, remainder taken from reference TRBV2 and TRBJ2-7, is EPEVTQTPSHQVTQMGQEVILRCVPISNHLYFYWYRQILGQKVEFLVSFYNNEISEKSEIFDDQFSVERPDGSNFTLKIRSTKLEDSAMYFCASSVSYTYEQYFGPGTRLTVT.

This chain joins TRBV30 and TRBJ1-6; 8 nucleotides agree with TRBD1. The CDR3 has 15 residues. V shed 0 bases, J shed 10 bases, and the junction held 8 bases outside the gene matches. Germline CDR1 GTSNPN, CDR2 SVGIG (reference sequence). The CDR3 DNA reads TGTGCCTGGAGTGTCGGGGGGACAGGAAGATCACCCCTCCACTTT. Its protein is CAWSVGGTGRSPLHF.

This sequence joins TRBV19 and TRBJ1-1; 7 bases agree with TRBD1. The CDR3 runs 13 residues. Losses at the gene ends were 5 bases for V and 4 bases for J; bases not matched to a gene: 4. Germline V gives CDR1 LNHDA, CDR2 SQIVND (reference sequence). DNA of the CDR3: TGTGCCAGTAGTTTCCGGACAGGCACTGAAGCTTTCTTT. Protein: CASSFRTGTEAFF. Based on the CDR3 plus reference TRBV19 and TRBJ1-1, the full variable domain is DGGITQSPKYLFRKEGQNVTLSCEQNLNHDAMYWYRQDPGQGLRLIYYSQIVNDFQKGDIAEGYSVSREKKESFPLTVTSAQKNPTAFYLCASSFRTGTEAFFGQGTRLTVV.

The chain joins TRBV4-1 to TRBJ2-1, with D unresolved. Germline values: CDR1 MGHRA, CDR2 YSYEKL. This CDR3 contains 17 residues. The V gene lost 1 base and the J gene lost 0 bases, with 13 bases spanning the gap. The CDR3 DNA sequence: TGCGCCAGCAGCCAAGGGGTGGCCTTTAGCTCCTACAATGAGCAGTTCTTC. This translates into CASSQGVAFSSYNEQFF.

CDR3 in DNA: TGTGCCAGCAGTGAATCATCAGGGAATGGCTACACCTTC. It translates to CASSESSGNGYTF. The V gene is TRBV25-1, the J gene TRBJ1-2, with D possibly TRBD1 on 5 matching bases. V shed 1 base and J shed 6 bases, with 9 bases lying between them. Looked up from germline, CDR1 is MGHDK and CDR2 is SYGVNS. The CDR3 spans 13 residues.